These 8 T cell receptor beta chains originate from one sample sequenced in a study of tumor-infiltrating lymphocytes in primary liver carcinoma. Priming with a constant-region primer yielded TCR beta cDNA from 400 to 500 ng total RNA. Employing slightly modified ARM-PCR, three nested multiplex PCR rounds were run, and these gave rise to the TCR beta libraries. The first two PCR rounds, roughly 10 cycles each, used TRBV1-TRBV30 forward primers and a C-beta reverse primer. MiXCR was run by TCRdb on the multiplex PCR reads, yielding one entry per CDR3 protein. The sample lists 100,000 or so distinct CDR3 sequences, roughly 80% seen once, with around 21% in the top ten. Both RNA and DNA were isolated together from around 20-30 mg of bulk tissue that had not been sorted. Sequenced input: liver tumor tissue from sampling region 3. Subset defined: tumor region T3, left-lateral pole. All receptors derive from a man between 40 and 49 years old with primary liver carcinoma and hepatitis B virus infection.

This clonotype was counted at least ten times. The chain uses TRBV6-5 and TRBJ1-4, with D hard to call. Germline V gene lookup returns CDR1 MNHEY and CDR2 SVGAGI. The CDR3 runs to 15 residues. V lost 5 bases and J 0 bases, leaving 10 bases between the germline ends. In nucleotides, the CDR3 is TGTGCCAGCAGTCCATCAGGCGCAACTAATGAAAAACTGTTTTTT. Translated, it gives CASSPSGATNEKLFF.

This clonotype was counted ten times or more. V gene TRBV28 combines with J gene TRBJ1-5, with D perhaps TRBD1 (5 bases). Trimming left V 3 bases short and J 6 bases short, with 12 bases between. This CDR3 comprises 14 residues. From germline, CDR1 is MDHEN and CDR2 SYDVKM. In DNA form, the CDR3 reads TGTGCCAGCAGTTTCCAGGGAGCTACTCAGCCCCAGCATTTT. The encoded protein is CASSFQGATQPQHF. The full variable domain, with the rest looked up from reference TRBV28 and TRBJ1-5, is DVKVTQSSRYLVKRTGEKVFLECVQDMDHENMFWYRQDPGLGLRLIYFSYDVKMKEKGDIPEGYSVSREKKERFSLILESASTNQTSMYLCASSFQGATQPQHFGDGTRLSIL.

Comments on this clonotype: Compared with germline, one end of the junction differs, possibly owing to a read error. This chain joins TRBV2 and TRBJ2-7, with 9 bases identical to TRBD1. The CDR3 runs to 13 residues. Germline V CDR1 and CDR2: SNHLY, FYNNEI. The DNA for the CDR3 is TGTGCCAGTAGTAGGACAGGGGACGGCGACCAGTATTTC. This translates into CASSRTGDGDQYF.

This sequence joins TRBV6-1 and TRBJ2-7; either TRBD1 or TRBD2 may supply D (5 bases each). The CDR3 sequence is 15 residues long. V gave up 7 bases and J gave up 0 bases, with 16 bases separating them. Germline CDR1 and CDR2: MNHNS and SASEGT. CDR3 bases: TGTGCCAGCAATATTGGGACGATGGGCTCCTACGAGCAGTACTTC. It specifies CASNIGTMGSYEQYF.

To note about this clonotype: The germline gene is not matched at one end of the junction; a read error may be the cause. The genes are TRBV28 and TRBJ1-5; 7 bases agree with TRBD1. Germline loops: CDR1 MDHEN, CDR2 SYDVKM. The CDR3 loop spans 18 amino acids. CDR3 amino acids: CVSSLPNWAGGSNQSQHF. The CDR3, as DNA: TGTGTCAGCAGTTTACCAAACTGGGCAGGGGGGAGCAACCAGTCCCAGCATTTT.

The rearrangement uses TRBV11-2 and TRBJ2-7; 9 bases agree with TRBD1. The ends lost 2 bases at V and 4 bases at J; junction bases unmatched: 6. The CDR3 sequence is 15 residues long. Looked up from germline, CDR1 is SGHAT and CDR2 is FQNNGV. The CDR3 DNA sequence: TGTGCCAGCAGCTTACGACGGACAGGGGATTACGAGCAGTACTTC. It specifies CASSLRRTGDYEQYF.

This clonotype was found many times. This chain uses TRBV10-2 with TRBJ2-5; no clear D gene. The CDR3 totals 11 residues. Trimming took off 3 bases at V and 7 bases at J, with 6 bases between the two ends. From germline, CDR1 is WSHSY and CDR2 SAAADI. CDR3 in DNA: TGCGCCAGCAGTGAATGGGGGACCCAGTACTTC. Translation gives CASSEWGTQYF.

This clonotype was observed once. One end of the junction is discordant with germline, which a read error may explain. The chain employs TRBV14 and TRBJ2-7; D ambiguous. This CDR3 is built from 14 residues. Germline loops: CDR1 SGHDN, CDR2 FVKESK. CDR3 bases: TGTGCAAGCAGCCTAGGGATCGGCGTTTACGACCAGTACTTC. This translates into CASSLGIGVYDQYF.